This T cell receptor (beta chain) was profiled in a study of shared clonotypes between healthy human individuals. Of note for this clone: Its antigen is still unknown.

It was tens of millions of PBMCs that unsorted samples used for genomic DNA. Notes on the study in general: Represented diversity, genetic and exposure-history alike, was limited by few donors.

CDR1 and CDR2 from the germline V gene are MNHEY and SVGAGI. This CDR3 spans 15 amino acids. The trim removed 7 bases at V and 4 bases at J, leaving 9 bases unmatched. An even split of each subset's genomic DNA across several immunoSEQ plates was performed. Original analysis: Filtering differed because ImmunoSEQ produced junction-only sequences that carried no quality scores. The repertoire was sequenced with immunoSEQ multiplex PCR; TCRdb's copy has only in-frame clones and lacks some. The V and J calls and clone size were taken over from that table, and D and trimming were inferred from the DNA. The repertoire includes 450,000 to 500,000 clones, 60% to 85% of them detected once, and 10% to 15% sits in the top ten.

V and J are TRBV6-5 and TRBJ2-2; 7 bases match TRBD2. The sample comprised PBMCs. The clonotype was recovered from a woman aged 40 to 50 in good health. Some clones in this sample may be carry-over from other donors' samples. The CDR3 coding sequence is TGTGCCAGCACGGTCGGGAGGCCAACCACCGGGGAGCTGTTTTTT. It is translated as CASTVGRPTTGELFF.